This T cell receptor (beta chain) was documented in a study of T cell responses to AZD1222 COVID-19 vaccine (dated by TCRdb to about 2021). About the study as a whole: A total of 233 trial participants underwent TCR sequencing, of whom about 200 had received two doses of AZD1222 and some 25 had received two doses of the MenACWY control vaccine. Trial participants were enrolled by age into 18-55, 56-69 and 70-plus year subgroups, with roughly 160, 29 and 62 TCR-sequenced participants respectively.

Details on this clone: Its antigen remains undetermined. No much larger clone exists at a distance of one base, and base qualities are not known.

From the cysteine up to the phenylalanine, the CDR3 has a length of 13 residues. Only CDR3 DNA remains: 39 bases, in frame from the first base. The junction carries 7 bases between V and J, which are trimmed by 4 bases and 0 bases respectively. The germline V gene supplies CDR1 MNHEY and CDR2 SVGAGI. Sample time point, as interpreted from the label and publication: about 28 days (+/-7) after the second vaccine dose. AZD1222 recipients whose second dose came at about 4 weeks and those whose second dose came at about 12 weeks were combined into one group, since spike-specific TCR depth and breadth did not differ between the two schedules. Vaccinee samples came from UK trials COV001 and COV002, including a single-blind randomized controlled phase 2/3 trial of AZD1222 (ChAdOx1 nCoV-19) in healthy adults. For TCRbeta chain sequencing, PBMC samples from trial participants were taken at day 0 and at day 28 after the second dose.

The CDR3 regions of human TCRbeta chains were analyzed by immunosequencing. In the authors' own workflow: TCRs in the repertoires were matched against a reference library of SARS-CoV-2-specific TCRs that had been generated with the MIRA antigen-specificity platform. Breadth was defined as the fraction of unique TCRs that were SARS-CoV-2-associated, and depth was defined as the fraction of total T cells that were SARS-CoV-2-associated. Using the MIRA data, each spike-specific TCR was mapped to the spike region that the TCR reacts to and placed in a CD4 or CD8 class. Log10-transformed breadth and depth values were compared by one-way ANOVA with Sidak's multiple comparisons tests. This is the immuneACCESS table as TCRdb keeps it, with only in-frame sequences that have V and J called. A part of the clones is gone; compared with another copy, unresolved V genes explain less than half, and the rest is unexplained. D and trimming were read from the DNA, whereas the V and J calls and clone size are those reported in that table. This sample gives some 100,000 clones in total; 80% to 90% of them show up just once. About 2.5% of the sample rests with the top ten.

The investigation overall reported the following: In the small 56-69-year group, the increase in depth fell short of significance, most likely because of low power. Most participants were white British and females outnumbered males, and the authors suggested that clonal diversity may have been underestimated. Because no samples from the day 14 peak response were available, repertoires could be characterized only after the peak T cell response. After two AZD1222 doses, both the breadth and the depth of spike-specific TCRs were significantly higher than at day 0 and than in MenACWY recipients. Reportedly, close to half of the unique spike-specific TCRs recognized epitopes lying outside the regions that are mutated in the B.1.351 and B.1.1.7 variants. Vaccine-associated CD4 TCRs spanned the whole spike protein, with dominant responses in regions 160-218 and 743-854. Conclusions about previously exposed vaccinees were limited because only five to seven AZD1222 recipients were SARS-CoV-2 seropositive at baseline.

This specimen was peripheral blood, taken 28 days after the second AZD1222 dose. The TCR was taken from an adult who received the AZD1222 COVID-19 vaccine. The chain is made from TRBV6-5 and TRBJ2-7; the D gene cannot be named for sure. The CDR3 region has the sequence CASSFLDSYEQYF. The nucleotides are TGTGCCAGCAGTTTTCTAGACTCCTACGAGCAGTACTTC.